This T cell receptor beta chain derives from a study of OX40 agonist ivuxolimab in advanced cancers. The V end lost 5 bases, the J end lost 2 bases, and 15 bases lay between the germline ends. The germline gives CDR1 SGHTA, CDR2 FQGNSA. The CDR3 is 15 residues long. The table came from immunoSEQ multiplex PCR; TCRdb's copy has only in-frame clones and leaves some out. The table has roughly 70,000 clones, roughly 83% seen once. Sequences were derived from CD4+ or CD8+ T cells sorted from blood, sampled in a trial of the OX40 agonist ivuxolimab. The receptor was isolated from an adult with an advanced solid tumor such as melanoma, head and neck, liver or kidney cancer. The chain carries TRBV7-2 and TRBJ2-5, with D perhaps TRBD1 (6 bases). CDR3 amino acids: CASSHRAARQETQYF. The CDR3 DNA sequence: TGTGCCAGCAGCCACAGGGCGGCCCGACAAGAGACCCAGTACTTC.